Each of the 18 T cell receptor beta chains below was sequenced from the same sample in a study of siplizumab effects on memory and regulatory T cells. Some clones are missing from TCRdb's copy, which holds only in-frame ones; the method was immunoSEQ multiplex PCR. The profile shows under 110,000 clones, around nine tenths of them singletons. The sequenced sample was non-Treg CD4+ T cells sorted from blood. The receptors here all came from a human donor in good health.

The chain has TRBV7-8 and TRBJ2-1; D is possibly TRBD2 (6 bases). Germline CDR1 is SGHVS and CDR2 is FQNEAQ. Trimming removed 6 bases from V and 5 bases from J, with 14 bases in between. The CDR3 totals 14 residues. DNA of the CDR3: TGTGCCAGCAGGAACCCCGGGAGTAACAATGAGCAGTTCTTC. This codes for CASRNPGSNNEQFF.

The CDR3 DNA sequence: TGTGCCACTATGAGATCCGGGACAGGGGGTGAAAAACTGTTTTTT. It specifies CATMRSGTGGEKLFF. The V and J genes are TRBV19 and TRBJ1-4; 11 bases match TRBD1. The V and J ends lost 10 bases and 7 bases, in that order; junction bases with no gene match: 11. CDR3 length: 15 amino acids. Germline V lookup: CDR1 LNHDA, CDR2 SQIVND (reference sequence).

In its sample, this clone was seen once. This sequence joins TRBV15 and TRBJ1-2; no definite D call. The V end lost 5 bases, the J end lost 8 bases, and 9 bases lay between the germline ends. This CDR3 region has 11 residues. The germline V gene has CDR1 LNHNV and CDR2 YYDKDF (reference sequence). In nucleotides, the CDR3 is TGTGCCACCAGCCCGAGGGTAGGCTACACCTTC. It encodes CATSPRVGYTF. Based on the CDR3 plus reference TRBV15 and TRBJ1-2, the full variable domain is DAMVIQNPRYQVTQFGKPVTLSCSQTLNHNVMYWYQQKSSQAPKLLFHYYDKDFNNEADTPDNFQSRRPNTSFCFLDIRSPGLGDTAMYLCATSPRVGYTFGSGTRLTVV.

The rearrangement joins TRBV5-1 to TRBJ2-1; TRBD2 matches at 8 bases. J was trimmed by 4 bases and V by 1 base; bases with no gene match: 7. Germline V lookup: CDR1 SGHRS, CDR2 YFSETQ. The CDR3 is 16 residues long. In DNA form, the CDR3 reads TGCGCCAGCAGCTTGCTAGCGGGCCGAACGTACAATGAGCAGTTCTTC. Its translation is CASSLLAGRTYNEQFF.

CDR3 nucleotides: TGTGCCAGCAGTTACCCACAGGGGGCCCGCACTGAAGCTTTCTTT. Protein sequence: CASSYPQGARTEAFF. The chain combines TRBV6-5 with TRBJ1-1, with 9 bases fitting TRBD1. CDR3 length: 15 amino acids. With 2 bases clipped from V and 4 bases from J, the junction kept 5 bases outside the gene matches. CDR1 and CDR2 (germline): MNHEY, SVGAGI.

This chain connects TRBV7-8 to TRBJ1-4, with unresolved D. From germline, CDR1 is SGHVS and CDR2 FQNEAQ. The CDR3 covers 17 residues. V lost 6 bases and J 0 bases, leaving 17 bases between the germline ends. The CDR3 here is CASSSRVLNPTNEKLFF. CDR3 in DNA: TGTGCCAGCAGTTCCCGAGTCCTTAATCCAACTAATGAAAAACTGTTTTTT.

This chain uses TRBV6-6 with TRBJ1-3; no definite D call. The length of the CDR3 is 13 residues. The ends were cut back, 7 bases at V and 1 base at J, with 8 bases in the middle. Germline CDR1 and CDR2: MNHNY and SVGAGI (reference sequence). In DNA, the CDR3 is TGTGCCAGCAAGACGGGTTCTGGAAACACCATATATTTT. Amino acids: CASKTGSGNTIYF.

This clone was detected only once. The chain is built from TRBV28 and TRBJ2-5; 11 nucleotides line up with TRBD2. Germline V lookup: CDR1 MDHEN, CDR2 SYDVKM. Trimming removed 5 bases from V and 5 bases from J; junction bases left unmatched: 7. The CDR3 runs to 15 residues. The CDR3 region is CASSDSGRAFETQYF. The CDR3 DNA reads as TGTGCCAGCAGTGATAGCGGGAGGGCCTTTGAGACCCAGTACTTC.

A single count supports this clone. V is TRBV6-1 and J is TRBJ2-1, with D tentatively TRBD1 (5 bases). The CDR3 is made up of 17 amino acids. The germline CDR1 and CDR2 sequences are MNHNS and SASEGT. The V end was cut by 2 bases, the J end by 2 bases, with 16 bases between. The CDR3: CASSELIGASPYNEQFF. CDR3 nucleotides: TGTGCCAGCAGTGAACTCATAGGGGCTTCGCCCTACAATGAGCAGTTCTTC.

The CDR3 bases are TGTGCCAGCAGCGTAGCGGACAGACAAGAGACCCAGTACTTC. The encoded protein is CASSVADRQETQYF. This chain connects TRBV9 to TRBJ2-5, with D perhaps TRBD1 (6 bases). This CDR3 is 14 amino acids long. Looked up from germline, CDR1 is SGDLS and CDR2 is YYNGEE. Trimming removed 0 bases from V and 2 bases from J, with 8 bases in between.

This sequence joins TRBV10-3 and TRBJ2-1, with 8 nucleotides matching TRBD2. The CDR3 runs to 16 residues. V shed 0 bases, J shed 7 bases, and the junction held 8 bases outside the gene matches. Germline CDR1 is ENHRY and CDR2 is SYGVKD. In DNA form, the CDR3 reads TGTGCCATCAGTGAGTCGCGAGCGGGAGATCGAAATGAGCAGTTCTTC. Translated, it gives CAISESRAGDRNEQFF.

The chain combines TRBV10-3 with TRBJ2-1, with D unresolved. Trimming pared 0 bases from V and 1 base from J, leaving 7 bases between. There are 15 residues in the CDR3. CDR1 is ENHRY and CDR2 is SYGVKD in the germline V gene. The CDR3 nucleotides are TGTGCCATCAGTGAGTCGCCGGATTCCTACAATGAGCAGTTCTTC. Its protein product is CAISESPDSYNEQFF.

The rearrangement links TRBV6-5 to TRBJ1-1, with TRBD1 as a possible D gene (5 bases). This CDR3 region has 14 residues. The germline V and J ends were trimmed by 7 bases and 0 bases, with 12 bases remaining between them. The V gene's germline CDR1 is MNHEY and CDR2 SVGAGI. For the CDR3, the DNA is TGTGCCAGCACCTCGGACACCATGAACACTGAAGCTTTCTTT. This codes for CASTSDTMNTEAFF.

J is TRBJ2-7 and V is TRBV12-5; the match to TRBD1 covers 7 bases. Germline CDR1 and CDR2: LGHNT and FRNRAP. The CDR3 covers 13 residues. Germline trimming cut 6 bases from V and 7 bases from J; bases unmatched to any gene: 9. In DNA, the CDR3 is TGTGCTAGTGGAAGACAGGGACCGGGGGAGCAGTACTTC. This encodes CASGRQGPGEQYF.

Of note for this clone: Within the sample, other DNA sequences also encode this same CDR3. V is TRBV19 and J is TRBJ1-5; D not resolved. V was pared by 3 bases and J by 5 bases, with 8 bases between. CDR3 length: 13 amino acids. Germline CDR1 and CDR2: LNHDA and SQIVND (reference sequence). CDR3 nucleotides: TGTGCCAGTAGTATTGGCAGTTATCAGCCCCAGCATTTT. The encoded protein is CASSIGSYQPQHF.

This clone was counted a single time. J is TRBJ2-5 and V is TRBV11-2; D gene uncertain. Germline-derived CDR1 and CDR2 are SGHAT and FQNNGV. Trimming stripped 5 bases from V and 5 bases from J, with 18 bases between. The CDR3 has 15 residues. The CDR3 loop reads CASSHWVDGQETQYF. CDR3 DNA sequence: TGTGCCAGCAGCCACTGGGTCGACGGCCAGGAGACCCAGTACTTC.

The chain is built from TRBV5-1 and TRBJ2-5; D possibly corresponds to TRBD2 (5 bases). The CDR3 contains 12 residues. CDR1 and CDR2 from the germline V gene are SGHRS and YFSETQ. The V end lost 7 bases, the J end lost 3 bases, and 10 bases lay between the germline ends. CDR3 in amino acids: CASYEGEETQYF. The CDR3 DNA reads as TGCGCCAGCTACGAGGGCGAAGAGACCCAGTACTTC.

The chain joins TRBV6-1 to TRBJ2-7; the D gene is possibly TRBD1 (6 bases). Germline assignment: CDR1 MNHNS and CDR2 SASEGT. The CDR3 is 15 residues long. V gave up 5 bases and J gave up 3 bases, with 17 bases separating them. This CDR3 is CASSPRERGFYEQYF. The CDR3 DNA follows: TGTGCCAGCAGTCCCCGGGAAAGGGGGTTCTACGAGCAGTACTTC.